One sample yielded the 13 T cell receptor beta chains listed below, sequenced in a study of cytomegalovirus exposure and HLA in healthy donors. PCR employed 60 Vbeta and 13 Jbeta primers. The data were produced by immunoSEQ multiplex PCR, yet TCRdb's version contains in-frame clones alone and is incomplete. Altogether some 130,000 clones are present, around 79% being singletons, with the ten largest covering roughly 8.8%. Sequencing was carried out using PBMCs. These TCRs come from a woman between 45 and 65 years old in good health and CMV-seropositive.

The CDR3 sequence: CASSAQGDRGLEQYF. CDR3 in DNA: TGTGCCAGCAGCGCCCAGGGGGACAGGGGGCTCGAGCAGTACTTC. The chain carries TRBV9 and TRBJ2-7; 12 bases align to TRBD1. This CDR3 contains 15 residues. Germline values: CDR1 SGDLS, CDR2 YYNGEE. Germline trimming cut 3 bases from V and 6 bases from J; bases unmatched to any gene: 7. The whole variable domain, remainder taken from reference TRBV9 and TRBJ2-7, is DSGVTQTPKHLITATGQRVTLRCSPRSGDLSVYWYQQSLDQGLQFLIQYYNGEERAKGNILERFSAQQFPDLHSELNLSSLELGDSALYFCASSAQGDRGLEQYFGPGTRLTVT.

J is TRBJ2-4 and V is TRBV5-1; D possibly corresponds to TRBD1 (6 bases). The V end was cut by 0 bases, the J end by 7 bases, with 11 bases between. This CDR3 comprises 14 residues. Germline CDR1 and CDR2: SGHRS and YFSETQ. The CDR3 spells CASSLGTGRNIQYF. The DNA of the CDR3 is TGCGCCAGCAGCTTGGGTACAGGGCGGAACATTCAGTACTTC.

V is TRBV6-1 and J is TRBJ2-5; 8 bases match TRBD2. Germline V gene sequence: CDR1 MNHNS, CDR2 SASEGT. There are 15 residues in the CDR3. The V gene end was trimmed by 5 bases and the J gene end by 0 bases; junction bases not matched to a gene: 5. The DNA of the CDR3 is TGTGCCAGCAGTCTACTAGCGGCGTACCAAGAGACCCAGTACTTC. Amino acid sequence: CASSLLAAYQETQYF.

This clone was found a few times. CDR3 sequence (DNA): TGTGCCAGCAGCCTGCCGGGGGGCGCCTCGAATTCACCCCTCCACTTT. Translated, it gives CASSLPGGASNSPLHF. This sequence joins TRBV5-8 and TRBJ1-6; a possible D gene is TRBD1 (6 bases). This CDR3 has 16 residues. Trimming shortened V by 4 bases and J by 7 bases, and 18 bases separated the two germline ends. In germline, CDR1 is SGHTS, CDR2 YDEGEE.

The chain has TRBV20-1 and TRBJ1-1; D unresolved. CDR1 and CDR2 from the germline V gene are DFQATT and SNEGSKA (reference sequence). The V end lost 2 bases, the J end lost 4 bases, and 5 bases lay between the germline ends. This CDR3 has 11 residues. Here the CDR3 reads CSARIGTEAFF. Written as DNA, the CDR3 is TGCAGTGCTAGAATCGGCACTGAAGCTTTCTTT.

The CDR3 loop is CASSWSQRGLTYEQYF. CDR3 in DNA: TGTGCCAGCAGCTGGTCCCAGCGGGGCCTAACCTACGAGCAGTACTTC. This chain uses TRBV7-9 with TRBJ2-5; TRBD2 aligns across 7 bases. With the DNA end fitting TRBJ2-7 better, the J assignment may be wrong. The CDR3 length is 16 residues. Germline lookup yields CDR1 SEHNR and CDR2 FQNEAQ (reference sequence).

This clone has more than one count but fewer than ten. J is TRBJ2-1 and V is TRBV19; D gene unclear. CDR1 and CDR2 (germline): LNHDA, SQIVND (reference sequence). The CDR3 sequence is 14 residues long. Trimming took 5 bases from V and 12 from J, leaving 20 bases between them. The CDR3 loop is CASSRVGRVPGQFF. DNA of the CDR3: TGTGCCAGTAGTCGGGTGGGTAGAGTCCCCGGGCAGTTCTTC.

V is TRBV4-1 and J is TRBJ2-1; TRBD1 aligns across 9 bases. Looked up from germline, CDR1 is MGHRA and CDR2 is YSYEKL. This CDR3 comprises 14 residues. The trim removed 0 bases at V and 7 bases at J, leaving 1 base unmatched. This CDR3 is CASSQEGQGNEQFF. CDR3 nucleotides: TGCGCCAGCAGCCAAGAAGGACAGGGGAATGAGCAGTTCTTC.

The chain carries TRBV9 and TRBJ1-2, with D unclear. V lost 3 bases, J lost 0 bases, and 21 bases lay in between. The germline CDR1 and CDR2 sequences are SGDLS and YYNGEE. The CDR3 runs 18 residues. CDR3 bases: TGTGCCAGCAGCGACCCCACGGAGGGTTGGAGGGCTAACTATGGCTACACCTTC. Encoded protein: CASSDPTEGWRANYGYTF. Variable domain in full (rest from reference TRBV9 and TRBJ1-2): DSGVTQTPKHLITATGQRVTLRCSPRSGDLSVYWYQQSLDQGLQFLIQYYNGEERAKGNILERFSAQQFPDLHSELNLSSLELGDSALYFCASSDPTEGWRANYGYTFGSGTRLTVV.

Regarding this clone: A junction end diverges from the germline sequence, so it may reflect a read error. The chain is built from TRBV6-5 and TRBJ1-3; 9 positions agree with TRBD1. Germline CDR1 MNHEY, CDR2 SVGAGI. The CDR3 has 15 residues. CDR3 sequence: CASSRDRVLGDTIYF. Written as DNA, the CDR3 is TGTGCCAGCAGCCGGGACAGGGTTCTTGGAGACACCATATATTTT.

The chain is built from TRBV5-1 and TRBJ1-1, with TRBD1 matching 8 bases. This CDR3 has 16 amino acids. V trimming: 4 bases; J trimming: 2 bases; junction bases outside the gene matches: 10. Germline V CDR1 and CDR2: SGHRS, YFSETQ. CDR3 loop: CASSPGQELFNTEAFF. CDR3 nucleotides: TGCGCCAGCAGCCCGGGACAGGAGCTCTTTAACACTGAAGCTTTCTTT.

This chain connects TRBV6-5 to TRBJ2-7; 7 nucleotides align to TRBD1. Trimming at V came to 5 bases and at J to 0 bases, leaving 4 bases not matched to a gene. The V gene's germline CDR1 is MNHEY and CDR2 SVGAGI. The CDR3 length is 14 residues. The CDR3 coding sequence is TGTGCCAGCAGTAAAGACAGGGACTCCTACGAGCAGTACTTC. Translating it yields CASSKDRDSYEQYF.

The chain joins TRBV7-3 to TRBJ2-5; D might be TRBD2 (6 bases). The CDR3 contains 15 residues. V dropped 4 bases and J dropped 2 bases, with 14 bases sitting between them. Germline CDR1 reads SGHTA; CDR2 reads FQGTGA. The CDR3 coding sequence is TGTGCCAGCAGCTCCCCCGGGACTGAACAAGAGACCCAGTACTTC. The encoded protein is CASSSPGTEQETQYF.